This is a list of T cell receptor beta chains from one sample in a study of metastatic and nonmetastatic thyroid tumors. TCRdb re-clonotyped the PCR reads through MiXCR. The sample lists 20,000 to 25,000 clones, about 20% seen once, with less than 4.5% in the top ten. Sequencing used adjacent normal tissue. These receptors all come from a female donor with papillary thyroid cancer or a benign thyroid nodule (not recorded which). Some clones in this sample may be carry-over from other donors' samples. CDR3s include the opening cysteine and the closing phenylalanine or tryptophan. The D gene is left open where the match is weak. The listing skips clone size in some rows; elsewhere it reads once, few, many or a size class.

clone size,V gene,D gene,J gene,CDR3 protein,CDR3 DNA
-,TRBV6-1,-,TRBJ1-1,CASIRRDEVNTEAFF,TGTGCCAGCATACGCAGGGACGAGGTCAACACTGAAGCTTTCTTT
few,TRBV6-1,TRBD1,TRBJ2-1,CAGSLSGTGTNEQFF,TGTGCCGGCAGTCTCTCAGGGACAGGTACCAATGAGCAGTTCTTC
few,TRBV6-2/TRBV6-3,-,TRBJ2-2,CASSYSGGGTGELFF,TGTGCCAGCAGTTACTCGGGGGGAGGAACCGGGGAGCTGTTTTTT
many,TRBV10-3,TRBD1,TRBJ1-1,CAIARGTANTEAFF,TGTGCCATCGCCCGGGGGACAGCGAACACTGAAGCTTTCTTT
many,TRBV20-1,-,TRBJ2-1,CSARGRGGYNEQFF,TGCAGTGCTCGAGGGAGGGGGGGTTACAATGAGCAGTTCTTC
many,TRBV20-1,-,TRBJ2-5,CSARDWAWAAQYF,TGCAGTGCCAGGGACTGGGCTTGGGCGGCCCAGTACTTC
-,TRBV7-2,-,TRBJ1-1,CASISQVGTEAFF,TGTGCCAGCATCTCACAGGTAGGCACTGAAGCTTTCTTT
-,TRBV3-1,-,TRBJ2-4,CASSQEGAGVKNIQYF,TGTGCCAGCAGCCAAGAGGGGGCCGGAGTCAAAAACATTCAGTACTTC
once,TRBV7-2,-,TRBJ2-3,CASSSSRVTDTQYF,TGTGCCAGCAGCTCCAGCCGGGTCACAGATACGCAGTATTTT
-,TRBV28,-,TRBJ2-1,CASTRGAGSGFNEQCF,TGTGCCAGCACACGGGGGGCCGGGTCAGGGTTCAATGAGCAGTGCTTC
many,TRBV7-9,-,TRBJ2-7,CASSLDRVNYEQYF,TGTGCCAGCAGCTTAGACAGGGTTAACTACGAGCAGTACTTC
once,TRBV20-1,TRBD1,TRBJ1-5,CSATPGGLSQPQHF,TGCAGTGCTACCCCAGGGGGCTTGAGTCAGCCCCAGCACTTT
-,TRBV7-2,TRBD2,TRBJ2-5,CASSVGGRGAETQYF,TGTGCCAGCAGCGTGGGTGGGAGGGGAGCGGAGACCCAGTACTTC
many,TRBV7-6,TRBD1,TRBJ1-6,CASSLGQGAYNSPLHF,TGTGCCAGCAGCCTGGGACAGGGAGCCTATAATTCACCCCTCCACTTT
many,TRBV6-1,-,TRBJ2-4,CASSEVGRLVAKNIQYF,TGTGCCAGCAGTGAAGTTGGGCGTCTGGTTGCCAAAAACATTCAGTACTTC
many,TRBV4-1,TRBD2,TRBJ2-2,CASSQVGRGETGELFF,TGCGCCAGCAGCCAAGTTGGGAGGGGCGAGACCGGGGAGCTGTTTTTT
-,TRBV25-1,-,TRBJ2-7,CASSSRDAGYYEQYF,TGTGCCAGCAGTAGCAGGGACGCCGGATACTACGAGCAGTACTTC
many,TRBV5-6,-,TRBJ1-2,CASSRRYGYTF,TGTGCCAGCAGTCGACGCTATGGCTACACCTTC
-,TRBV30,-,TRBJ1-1,CAWRLHLGRTEAFF,TGTGCCTGGAGATTACACCTCGGGCGCACTGAAGCTTTCTTT
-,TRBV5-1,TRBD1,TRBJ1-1,CASSLRTGGPNTEAFF,TGCGCCAGCAGCTTGCGGACAGGGGGCCCGAACACTGAAGCTTTCTTT
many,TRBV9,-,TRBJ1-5,CASSPSHGVNQPQHF,TGTGCCAGCAGCCCTAGTCATGGGGTCAATCAGCCCCAGCATTTT
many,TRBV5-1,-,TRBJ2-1,CASSLDRDWPEQFF,TGCGCCAGCAGCTTGGACCGGGACTGGCCCGAGCAGTTCTTC
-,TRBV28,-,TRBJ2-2,CANSLPGLKSRWELFF,TGTGCCAACAGTCTGCCGGGCCTTAAGTCACGCTGGGAGCTGTTTTTT
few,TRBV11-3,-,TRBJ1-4,CASSLETGAFATNEKLFF,TGTGCCAGCAGCTTAGAGACAGGTGCCTTTGCAACTAATGAAAAACTGTTTTTT
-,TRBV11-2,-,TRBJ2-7,CASSLSWTGSYEQYF,TGTGCCAGCAGCTTGAGTTGGACTGGCTCCTACGAGCAGTACTTC
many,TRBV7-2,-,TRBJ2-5,CASSLDGGSETQYF,TGTGCCAGCAGCTTAGATGGGGGCTCAGAGACCCAGTACTTC
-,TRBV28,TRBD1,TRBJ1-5,CASSETGGAGHSQHF,TGTGCCAGCAGTGAGACAGGGGGCGCCGGACATTCCCAGCATTTT
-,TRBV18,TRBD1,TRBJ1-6,CASSPGGTGPSPLHF,TGTGCCAGCTCACCTGGTGGGACAGGACCTTCACCCCTCCACTTT
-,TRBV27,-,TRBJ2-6,CASSLSGPNVLTF,TGTGCCAGCAGTCTATCCGGGCCCAACGTCCTGACTTTC
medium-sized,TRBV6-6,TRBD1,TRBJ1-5,CASSYGTGGGFNQPQHF,TGTGCCAGCAGTTACGGGACAGGGGGCGGCTTCAATCAGCCCCAGCATTTT
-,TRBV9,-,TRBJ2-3,CASTYSGDIFTDTQYF,TGTGCCAGCACGTACTCCGGGGACATATTCACAGATACGCAGTATTTT
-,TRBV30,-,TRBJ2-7,CAWRRGPSYEQYF,TGTGCCTGGAGGCGAGGGCCGTCCTATGAGCAGTACTTC
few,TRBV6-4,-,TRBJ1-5,CASSPREFNQRQHF,TGTGCCAGCAGTCCCCGGGAGTTCAATCAGCGCCAGCATTTT
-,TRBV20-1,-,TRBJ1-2,CSAYYGYTF,TGCAGTGCTTATTATGGCTACACCTTC
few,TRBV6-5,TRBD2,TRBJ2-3,CASSLGSGLAGSDKKYF,TGTGCCAGCAGCCTGGGCAGCGGACTAGCTGGCTCAGATAAGAAGTATTTT
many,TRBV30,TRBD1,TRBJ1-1,CAWSLPGTAYTEAFF,TGTGCCTGGAGCCTACCCGGGACAGCATACACTGAAGCTTTCTTT
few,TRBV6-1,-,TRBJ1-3,CASIGVRYSVNTIYF,TGTGCCAGCATCGGGGTTCGCTACTCTGTAAACACCATATATTTT
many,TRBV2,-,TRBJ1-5,CASSVSYGGGPDQPQHF,TGTGCCAGCAGTGTTAGCTATGGGGGGGGGCCGGATCAGCCCCAGCATTTT
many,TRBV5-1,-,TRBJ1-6,CASSLAGGDASPLHF,TGCGCCAGCAGCTTGGCCGGAGGGGACGCTTCACCCCTCCACTTT
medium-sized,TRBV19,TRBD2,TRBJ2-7,CASSLLAGITYEQYF,TGTGCCAGTAGCCTACTAGCGGGCATCACCTACGAGCAGTACTTC
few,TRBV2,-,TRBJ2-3,CARSETENTDTQYF,TGTGCCAGAAGTGAGACTGAAAACACAGATACGCAGTATTTT
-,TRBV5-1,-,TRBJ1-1,CASSLVSGGGSEAFF,TGCGCCAGCAGCTTGGTATCGGGGGGCGGTTCTGAAGCTTTCTTT
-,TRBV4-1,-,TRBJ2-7,CASSQGQLSYEQYF,TGCGCCAGCAGCCAAGGGCAGCTCTCCTACGAGCAGTACTTC
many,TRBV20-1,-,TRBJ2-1,CSAIPDPRVNEQFF,TGCAGTGCTATCCCGGACCCCCGGGTCAATGAGCAGTTCTTC